A single sample gave rise to the 23 T cell receptor beta chains below, sequenced in a study of regulatory T cells in long-lasting Graves disease. Time point indicated: newly diagnosed GD, antithyroid drugs for less than 3 months. PBMC RNA served as the TCR library source. Assembly of TCR beta libraries relied on iRepertoire HTBI primers together with Arm-PCR of CDR3 regions. TCRdb ran MiXCR on the multiplex PCR reads and lists one entry per CDR3 protein. The profile covers under 450,000 distinct CDR3 sequences, with roughly 10% appearing a single time and approximately 19% taken by the ten largest. This sample was shared with a second study, whose subject was T cells in Graves' hyperthyroidism and ophthalmopathy.

Sequenced here: peripheral blood mononuclear cells (PBMCs), sampled at new diagnosis, from a patient treated with antithyroid drugs. The receptors were gathered from a woman aged 18-29 years with Graves disease.

As DNA, the CDR3 is TGCAGCGTTGCGCGTGGGGCCGGCAATCAGCCCCAGCATTTT. Protein: CSVARGAGNQPQHF. The chain has TRBV29-1 and TRBJ1-5; TRBD1 is a possible D gene (5 bases). Germline V gives CDR1 SQVTM, CDR2 ANQGSEA. V dropped 4 bases and J dropped 2 bases, with 12 bases sitting between them. CDR3 length: 14 residues.

This clonotype was detected many times. The chain employs TRBV18 and TRBJ2-1; TRBD1 aligns across 7 bases. CDR1 and CDR2 (germline): KGHSH, LQKENI. The V segment lost 2 bases and the J segment 0 bases; nucleotides outside the gene matches: 7. The CDR3 is 17 amino acids. The CDR3 DNA is TGTGCCAGCTCACCATCAATCAGGGACAGCTCCTACAATGAGCAGTTCTTC. Translated, it gives CASSPSIRDSSYNEQFF.

This clonotype was observed at least ten times. The V gene is TRBV11-2, the J gene TRBJ2-7; 10 bases are a match to TRBD1. Germline CDR1 SGHAT, CDR2 FQNNGV. The length of the CDR3 is 15 residues. With 9 bases clipped from V and 0 bases from J, the junction kept 8 bases outside the gene matches. This chain's CDR3 is CASQTRTGGSYEQYF. As DNA, the CDR3 is TGTGCCAGTCAAACCCGGACAGGGGGCTCCTACGAGCAGTACTTC. Together with reference TRBV11-2 and TRBJ2-7, the CDR3 gives the full variable domain: EAGVAQSPRYKIIEKRQSVAFWCNPISGHATLYWYQQILGQGPKLLIQFQNNGVVDDSQLPKDRFSAERLKGVDSTLKIQPAKLEDSAVYLCASQTRTGGSYEQYFGPGTRLTVT.

About this clonotype: Given a much more abundant clone one base away, this may be a read error. V gene TRBV6-1 combines with J gene TRBJ1-4; no clear D. Germline V gives CDR1 MNHNS, CDR2 SASEGT. This CDR3 contains 15 residues. CDR3 DNA: TGTGCCAGCAGTGCGTCGGAAACAACTAGTGAAAAACTGTTTTTT. Its protein product is CASSASETTSEKLFF.

There are a few counts of this clonotype. The chain uses TRBV7-9 and TRBJ1-6, with a tentative D call TRBD1 (5 bases). The CDR3 covers 14 residues. The ends were cut back, 2 bases at V and 7 bases at J, with 9 bases in the middle. The germline gives CDR1 SEHNR, CDR2 FQNEAQ (reference sequence). The CDR3 DNA reads as TGTGCCAGCAGCTTACAGGGATCGAATTCACCCCTCCACTTT. Protein product: CASSLQGSNSPLHF.

V gene TRBV20-1 combines with J gene TRBJ1-3; 11 positions agree with TRBD1. Per germline, CDR1 DFQATT and CDR2 SNEGSKA (reference sequence). CDR3 size: 13 residues. With 3 bases clipped from V and 7 bases from J, the junction kept 2 bases outside the gene matches. CDR3 coding DNA: TGCAGTGCTAGCCGGGACAGGGGGAACACCATATATTTT. Translating it yields CSASRDRGNTIYF.

There are a few counts of this clonotype. The rearrangement joins TRBV15 to TRBJ2-1; D might be TRBD1 (6 bases). The CDR3 length is 16 residues. Trimming took off 4 bases at V and 4 bases at J, with 17 bases between the two ends. Germline assignment: CDR1 LNHNV and CDR2 YYDKDF (reference sequence). The CDR3 loop is CATSIQPTGDYNEQFF. CDR3 bases: TGTGCCACCAGCATCCAGCCGACAGGCGATTACAATGAGCAGTTCTTC.

CDR3 nucleotide sequence: TGCGCCAGCGGACCGGGGGGAGATACGCAGTATTTT. This translates into CASGPGGDTQYF. V is TRBV10-1 and J is TRBJ2-3; 7 bases agree with TRBD2. V shed 8 bases, J shed 5 bases, and the junction held 4 bases outside the gene matches. The CDR3 totals 12 residues. CDR1 and CDR2 from the germline V gene are WNHNN and SYGVQD (reference sequence).

The chain couples TRBV4-1 to TRBJ2-2; D ambiguous. This CDR3 has 15 amino acids. In germline, CDR1 is MGHRA, CDR2 YSYEKL. Between the trimmed V and J ends, which lost 5 bases and 0 bases, there was a span of 10 bases. CDR3: CASSSPGTNTGELFF. The CDR3 bases are TGCGCCAGCAGCTCTCCAGGCACGAACACCGGGGAGCTGTTTTTT.

This clonotype has just a few counts. J is TRBJ2-1 and V is TRBV12-5, with no clear D. V lost 1 base to trimming and J lost 0 bases, with 7 bases between them. This CDR3 comprises 15 residues. CDR1 LGHNT and CDR2 FRNRAP come from the germline V gene. The CDR3 region has the DNA TGTGCTAGTGGTTTGGGAATAAGCTCCTACAATGAGCAGTTCTTC. Amino acid sequence: CASGLGISSYNEQFF.

Details on this clonotype: Possible read error: a much larger clone is one base away. This sequence joins TRBV6-5 and TRBJ1-1; D is unresolved. This CDR3 spans 15 amino acids. Germline V CDR1 and CDR2: MNHEY, SVGAGI. Trimming pared 4 bases from V and 3 bases from J, leaving 15 bases between. The CDR3 reads CASSWTGRMDTEAFF. CDR3 nucleotides: TGTGCCAGCAGTTGGACGGGGAGGATGGACACTGAAGCTTTCTTT.

This clonotype has ten or more counts. The chain employs TRBV3-1 and TRBJ2-1; possible D gene TRBD2, 5 bases. Germline values: CDR1 LGHDT, CDR2 YNNKEL (reference sequence). CDR3 length: 14 residues. V lost 2 bases and J lost 3, with 8 bases in between. The CDR3 DNA is TGTGCCAGCAGCCAACTCGGGGACTACAATGAGCAGTTCTTC. Translation: CASSQLGDYNEQFF.

This clonotype was detected ten times or more. The V call is TRBV19, the J call TRBJ1-1; D is perhaps TRBD1 (5 bases). The CDR3 loop spans 13 amino acids. V lost 4 bases to trimming and J lost 5 bases, with 11 bases between them. Germline V gene lookup returns CDR1 LNHDA and CDR2 SQIVND (reference sequence). The CDR3: CASSRWGETEAFF. The DNA of the CDR3 is TGTGCCAGTAGTAGATGGGGCGAGACTGAAGCTTTCTTT. The full variable domain, rest sourced from reference TRBV19 and TRBJ1-1, is DGGITQSPKYLFRKEGQNVTLSCEQNLNHDAMYWYRQDPGQGLRLIYYSQIVNDFQKGDIAEGYSVSREKKESFPLTVTSAQKNPTAFYLCASSRWGETEAFFGQGTRLTVV.

In its sample, this clonotype was seen many times. The rearrangement joins TRBV30 to TRBJ1-4; D gene uncertain. In germline, CDR1 is GTSNPN, CDR2 SVGIG (reference sequence). V was trimmed by 5 bases and J by 8 bases, leaving 15 bases between them. This CDR3 comprises 13 residues. CDR3 protein: CAWADWGVEKLFF. The CDR3 DNA reads TGTGCCTGGGCCGACTGGGGAGTGGAAAAACTGTTTTTT.

This clonotype was seen ten or more times. This chain connects TRBV6-1 to TRBJ2-2, with D possibly TRBD1 on 5 matching bases. Trimming removed 8 bases at V and 2 bases at J, with 9 bases between. This CDR3 region has 13 residues. Germline V gene lookup returns CDR1 MNHNS and CDR2 SASEGT. The CDR3 region is CASLDTNTGELFF. The CDR3 DNA reads as TGTGCCAGCTTGGACACAAACACCGGGGAGCTGTTTTTT.

This clonotype was seen many times. This sequence joins TRBV28 and TRBJ1-3; 8 bases are a match to TRBD1. Unmatched junction bases numbered 7, after V lost 6 bases and J lost 0 bases. This CDR3 spans 16 amino acids. Per the germline V gene, CDR1 is MDHEN and CDR2 is SYDVKM. CDR3 residues: CASRGGGQDSGNTIYF. CDR3 bases: TGTGCCAGCAGAGGGGGGGGACAGGACTCTGGAAACACCATATATTTT.

This clonotype has ten or more counts. V is TRBV28 and J is TRBJ2-7; possibly TRBD2 for D (5 bases). Germline V CDR1 and CDR2: MDHEN, SYDVKM. Trimming shortened V by 1 base and J by 0 bases, and 13 bases separated the two germline ends. The length of the CDR3 is 16 residues. In DNA form, the CDR3 reads TGTGCCAGCAGTTTATTGATGGGAGTCGGCTCCTACGAGCAGTACTTC. The encoded protein is CASSLLMGVGSYEQYF.

This clonotype was counted a few times. CDR3 sequence (DNA): TGTGCCAGCAGCTTAGTGGCGGGAGTAAGGGGTGAGCAGTTCTTC. Translated: CASSLVAGVRGEQFF. The J gene is TRBJ2-1, the V gene TRBV7-9; 7 bases fit TRBD2. The CDR3 extends over 15 amino acids. The V gene end was trimmed by 1 base and the J gene end by 9 bases; junction bases not matched to a gene: 9. Germline CDR1 is SEHNR and CDR2 is FQNEAQ (reference sequence).

This clonotype was recorded at least ten times. The J gene is TRBJ1-4, the V gene TRBV5-1; 9 positions match TRBD1. The CDR3 runs 16 residues. CDR1 and CDR2 from the germline V gene are SGHRS and YFSETQ. V shed 4 bases and J 0 bases; nucleotides not matched to a gene: 4. CDR3 sequence: CASSTRQGATNEKLFF. DNA for the CDR3: TGCGCCAGCAGCACCCGACAGGGGGCAACTAATGAAAAACTGTTTTTT.

This clonotype was counted many times. The rearrangement uses TRBV11-3 and TRBJ2-7; D unresolved. Trimming shortened V by 0 bases and J by 6 bases, and 9 bases separated the two germline ends. CDR1 is SGHNT and CDR2 is YENEEA in the germline V gene. The CDR3 covers 13 residues. CDR3 sequence: CASSLEASGEQYF. DNA for the CDR3: TGTGCCAGCAGCTTAGAAGCTAGTGGCGAGCAGTACTTC. Supplemented by reference TRBV11-3 and TRBJ2-7, the full variable domain reads EAGVVQSPRYKIIEKKQPVAFWCNPISGHNTLYWYLQNLGQGPELLIRYENEEAVDDSQLPKDRFSAERLKGVDSTLKIQPAELGDSAVYLCASSLEASGEQYFGPGTRLTVT.

In this sample, this clonotype turned up many times. The chain employs TRBV13 and TRBJ2-7, with TRBD1 matching 10 bases. The germline V gene has CDR1 PRHDT and CDR2 FYEKMQ (reference sequence). V lost 5 bases to trimming and J lost 4 bases; unmatched junction nucleotides: 8. This CDR3 contains 15 residues. CDR3 in DNA: TGTGCCAGCAGCCTCGACAGGGGGCTTTCTTACGAGCAGTACGTC. Its translation: CASSLDRGLSYEQYV.

The J gene is TRBJ1-2, the V gene TRBV7-9; D may be TRBD1 (5 bases). Germline CDR1 and CDR2: SEHNR and FQNEAQ (reference sequence). The V end lost 6 bases, the J end lost 5 bases, and 13 bases lay between the germline ends. The CDR3 runs to 13 residues. The CDR3 coding sequence is TGTGCCAGCAGGACAACAGGCGAATATGGCTACACCTTC. Amino acids: CASRTTGEYGYTF.

This clonotype was picked up many times. This sequence joins TRBV20-1 and TRBJ2-3, with D unclear. Looked up from germline, CDR1 is DFQATT and CDR2 is SNEGSKA (reference sequence). The V and J ends lost 3 bases and 0 bases respectively, with 13 bases between them. CDR3 size: 15 residues. Here the CDR3 reads CSASEGFTSTDTQYF. As DNA, the CDR3 is TGCAGTGCTAGTGAAGGCTTTACTAGCACAGATACGCAGTATTTT.